Following are 5 T cell receptor beta chains from one sample sequenced in a study of OX40 agonist ivuxolimab in advanced cancers. Measured with immunoSEQ multiplex PCR; TCRdb has only the in-frame clones, and not every one. The sample records tens of thousands of clones, approximately 90% being singletons. The sequences come from CD4+ or CD8+ T cells sorted from blood, collected in a trial of the OX40 agonist ivuxolimab. These receptors came from an adult with an advanced solid tumor such as melanoma, head and neck, liver or kidney cancer.

The chain links TRBV9 to TRBJ1-3; no clear D. Trimming pared 0 bases from V and 0 bases from J, leaving 10 bases between. The CDR3 runs 16 residues. Germline V gene sequence: CDR1 SGDLS, CDR2 YYNGEE. CDR3 coding DNA: TGTGCCAGCAGCGTAGGTTCCAGGAGCTCTGGAAACACCATATATTTT. It yields the protein CASSVGSRSSGNTIYF.

The genes are TRBV15 and TRBJ1-1, with D possibly TRBD1 on 5 matching bases. V was cut by 3 bases and J by 5 bases, with 16 bases left in between. The germline V gene encodes CDR1 LNHNV and CDR2 YYDKDF (reference sequence). CDR3 size: 15 residues. The DNA for the CDR3 is TGTGCCACCAGCAGCTCTCTAGAGGGGAAAACTGAAGCTTTCTTT. It encodes CATSSSLEGKTEAFF.

This chain connects TRBV7-9 to TRBJ1-5, with D possibly TRBD1 on 5 matching bases. The CDR3 loop spans 15 amino acids. The V and J ends lost 0 bases and 5 bases respectively, with 11 bases between them. Germline loops: CDR1 SEHNR, CDR2 FQNEAQ (reference sequence). CDR3 sequence: CASSLAVRDYQPQHF. The CDR3, as DNA: TGTGCCAGCAGCTTAGCGGTCAGGGACTATCAGCCCCAGCATTTT.

This chain links TRBV5-4 with TRBJ1-4; D might be TRBD1 (5 bases). Looked up from germline, CDR1 is SGHNT and CDR2 is YYREEE (reference sequence). This CDR3 is built from 15 residues. V shed 3 bases and J shed 7 bases, with 16 bases lying between them. Here the CDR3 reads CASSSEGSRLEKLFF. The CDR3 nucleotides read TGTGCCAGCAGCTCAGAGGGGAGTCGGCTTGAAAAACTGTTTTTT.

The CDR3 protein is CASSFGQGFTYEQYF. The DNA of the CDR3 is TGCGCCAGCAGCTTCGGACAGGGCTTCACCTACGAGCAGTACTTC. The chain combines TRBV5-1 with TRBJ2-7; 8 nucleotides align to TRBD1. CDR3 length: 15 amino acids. The junction had 6 bases not matched to a gene; V was cut back by 2 bases and J by 2 bases. Germline V CDR1 and CDR2: SGHRS, YFSETQ.